The 8 T cell receptor beta chains given below trace back to one sample, sequenced in a study of shared clonotypes between healthy human individuals. TCRdb's table, derived via immunoSEQ multiplex PCR, lists solely in-frame clones and lacks some. The sample lists over 950,000 clones; 77% were seen once. The sample taken for sequencing was memory CD4+ T cells from PBMCs. The subset: CD45RA-negative fraction. The receptors were gathered from a man younger than 35 in good health. Some clones in this sample may be carry-over from other donors' samples.

This chain links TRBV6-6 with TRBJ2-1, with a weak D call TRBD2 (5 bases). This CDR3 is 14 amino acids long. Germline V lookup: CDR1 MNHNY, CDR2 SVGAGI (reference sequence). V was cut by 5 bases and J by 6 bases, with 14 bases left in between. The CDR3 spells CASSPGGAVNEQFF. The CDR3 DNA is TGTGCCAGCAGTCCGGGCGGAGCGGTCAATGAGCAGTTCTTC.

This clone was counted between two and nine times. Other nucleotide sequences from this sample produce the same CDR3. The chain couples TRBV4-2 to TRBJ2-7; a weak D match, TRBD2 (6 bases). The germline V gene has CDR1 LGHNA and CDR2 YNFKEQ. The CDR3 extends over 14 amino acids. V shed 6 bases and J shed 0 bases, with 12 bases lying between them. The CDR3 spells CASSQGGTSYEQYF. CDR3 in DNA: TGTGCCAGCAGTCAGGGCGGGACCTCCTACGAGCAGTACTTC.

V is TRBV5-1 and J is TRBJ2-5; D is uncertain. Trimming took 3 bases from V and 5 from J, leaving 11 bases between them. This CDR3 has 13 amino acids. From germline, CDR1 is SGHRS and CDR2 YFSETQ. The CDR3 DNA sequence: TGCGCCAGCAGCTCGGATCACGCGGAGACCCAGTACTTC. Its translation is CASSSDHAETQYF.

The genes are TRBV2 and TRBJ2-2, with unresolved D. V was trimmed by 6 bases and J by 1 base, leaving 12 bases between them. The CDR3 covers 15 residues. Germline-derived CDR1 and CDR2 are SNHLY and FYNNEI. This CDR3 is CASSIKRENTGELFF. The CDR3 bases are TGTGCCAGCAGCATCAAACGCGAGAACACCGGGGAGCTGTTTTTT.

CDR3 bases: TGTGCCAGCAGCTTATCAGGGGGCGGTGAAGCTTTCTTT. Translated: CASSLSGGGEAFF. This chain connects TRBV7-3 to TRBJ1-1, with 8 bases fitting TRBD1. Unmatched junction bases numbered 3, after V lost 2 bases and J lost 7 bases. The CDR3 is made up of 13 amino acids. Germline loops: CDR1 SGHTA, CDR2 FQGTGA. The whole variable domain, remainder taken from reference TRBV7-3 and TRBJ1-1, is GAGVSQTPSNKVTEKGKYVELRCDPISGHTALYWYRQSLGQGPEFLIYFQGTGAADDSGLPNDRFFAVRPEGSVSTLKIQRTERGDSAVYLCASSLSGGGEAFFGQGTRLTVV.

The rearrangement uses TRBV5-5 and TRBJ2-2; the match to TRBD1 covers 8 bases. After removal of 5 bases from V and 4 bases from J, the junction contained 4 bases not matched to a gene. This CDR3 has 14 residues. Per germline, CDR1 SGHKS and CDR2 YYEKEE (reference sequence). The CDR3 loop is CASRRTGTTGELFF. Written as DNA, the CDR3 is TGTGCCAGCAGAAGGACAGGGACCACCGGGGAGCTGTTTTTT.

The CDR3 region is CASSPSSGTGRFEQYF. In DNA, the CDR3 is TGCGCCAGCAGCCCTTCTAGTGGGACAGGGCGGTTCGAGCAGTACTTC. The chain couples TRBV5-1 to TRBJ2-7, with TRBD1 matching 9 bases. After removal of 4 bases from V and 6 bases from J, the junction contained 14 bases not matched to a gene. The CDR3 sequence is 16 residues long. CDR1 SGHRS and CDR2 YFSETQ come from the germline V gene.

This chain uses TRBV11-1 with TRBJ2-3, with 8 nucleotides matching TRBD2. Per the germline V gene, CDR1 is SGHAT and CDR2 is FQDESV (reference sequence). The CDR3 covers 15 residues. The J segment lost 2 bases and the V segment lost 8 bases, leaving 9 bases of the junction unmatched. The CDR3 spells CASDRTGGNTDTQYF. CDR3 DNA: TGTGCCAGCGATCGAACGGGAGGGAACACAGATACGCAGTATTTT.